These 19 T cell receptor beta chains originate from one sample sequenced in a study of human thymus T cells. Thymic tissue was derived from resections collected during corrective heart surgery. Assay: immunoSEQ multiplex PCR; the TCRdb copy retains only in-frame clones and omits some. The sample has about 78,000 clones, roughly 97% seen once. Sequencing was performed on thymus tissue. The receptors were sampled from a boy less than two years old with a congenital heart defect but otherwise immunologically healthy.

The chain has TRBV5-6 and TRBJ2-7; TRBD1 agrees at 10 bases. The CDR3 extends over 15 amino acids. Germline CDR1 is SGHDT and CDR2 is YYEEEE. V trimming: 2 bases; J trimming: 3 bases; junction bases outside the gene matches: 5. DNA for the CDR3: TGTGCCAGCAGCTTAGGGTGGACAGGGGGCTACGAGCAGTACTTC. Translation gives CASSLGWTGGYEQYF.

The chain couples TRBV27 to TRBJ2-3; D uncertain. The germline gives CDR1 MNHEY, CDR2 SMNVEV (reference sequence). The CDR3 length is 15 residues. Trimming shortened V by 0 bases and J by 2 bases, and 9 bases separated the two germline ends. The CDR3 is CASSLSWRFTDTQYF. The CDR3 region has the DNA TGTGCCAGCAGTTTATCGTGGCGGTTCACAGATACGCAGTATTTT.

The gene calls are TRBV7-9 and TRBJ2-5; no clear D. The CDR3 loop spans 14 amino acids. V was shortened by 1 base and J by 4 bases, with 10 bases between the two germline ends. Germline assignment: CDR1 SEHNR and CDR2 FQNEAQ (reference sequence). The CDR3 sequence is CASSLVSLGETQYF. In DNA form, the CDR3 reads TGTGCCAGCAGCTTAGTGAGCTTGGGAGAGACCCAGTACTTC.

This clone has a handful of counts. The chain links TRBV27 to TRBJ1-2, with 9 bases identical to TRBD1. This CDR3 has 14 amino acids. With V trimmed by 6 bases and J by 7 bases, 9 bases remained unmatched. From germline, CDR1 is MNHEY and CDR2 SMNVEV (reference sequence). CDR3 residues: CASSSGQGRGGYTF. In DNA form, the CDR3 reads TGTGCCAGCAGCTCCGGACAGGGGCGAGGTGGCTACACCTTC.

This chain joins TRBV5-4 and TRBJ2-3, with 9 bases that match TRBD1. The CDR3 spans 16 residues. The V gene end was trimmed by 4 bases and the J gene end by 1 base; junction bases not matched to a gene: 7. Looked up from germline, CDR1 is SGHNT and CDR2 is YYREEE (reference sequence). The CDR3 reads CASSHRTGAGTDTQYF. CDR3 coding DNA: TGTGCCAGCAGCCATAGGACAGGGGCGGGCACAGATACGCAGTATTTT.

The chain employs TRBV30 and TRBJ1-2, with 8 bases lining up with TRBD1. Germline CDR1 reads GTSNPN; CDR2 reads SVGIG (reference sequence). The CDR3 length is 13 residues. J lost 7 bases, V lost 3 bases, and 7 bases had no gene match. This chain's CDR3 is CAWRMTGVGGYTF. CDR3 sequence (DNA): TGTGCCTGGAGGATGACAGGGGTGGGTGGCTACACCTTC.

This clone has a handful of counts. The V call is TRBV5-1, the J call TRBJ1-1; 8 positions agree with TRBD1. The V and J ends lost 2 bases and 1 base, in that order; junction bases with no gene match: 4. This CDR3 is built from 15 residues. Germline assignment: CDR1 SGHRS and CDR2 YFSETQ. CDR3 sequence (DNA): TGCGCCAGCAGCTTAAGAGGGACAGGGAACACTGAAGCTTTCTTT. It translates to CASSLRGTGNTEAFF. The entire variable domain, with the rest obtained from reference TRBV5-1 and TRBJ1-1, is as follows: KAGVTQTPRYLIKTRGQQVTLSCSPISGHRSVSWYQQTPGQGLQFLFEYFSETQRNKGNFPGRFSGRQFSNSRSEMNVSTLELGDSALYLCASSLRGTGNTEAFFGQGTRLTVV.

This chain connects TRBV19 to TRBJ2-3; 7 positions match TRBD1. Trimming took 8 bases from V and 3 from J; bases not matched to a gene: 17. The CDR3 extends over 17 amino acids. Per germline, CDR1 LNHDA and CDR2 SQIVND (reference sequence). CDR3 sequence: CASFGRASGTATDTQYF. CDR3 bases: TGTGCCAGTTTTGGTAGGGCGTCCGGGACAGCAACAGATACGCAGTATTTT. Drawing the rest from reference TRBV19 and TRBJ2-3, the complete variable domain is DGGITQSPKYLFRKEGQNVTLSCEQNLNHDAMYWYRQDPGQGLRLIYYSQIVNDFQKGDIAEGYSVSREKKESFPLTVTSAQKNPTAFYLCASFGRASGTATDTQYFGPGTRLTVL.

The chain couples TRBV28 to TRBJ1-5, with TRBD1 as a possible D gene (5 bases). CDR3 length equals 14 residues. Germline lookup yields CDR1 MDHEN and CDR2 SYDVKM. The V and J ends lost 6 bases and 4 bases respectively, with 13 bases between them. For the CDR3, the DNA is TGTGCCAGCAGCCCTGACAGATTTAATCAGCCCCAGCATTTT. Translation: CASSPDRFNQPQHF.

The CDR3 coding sequence is TGCGCCAGCAGCTTGGTGACCGTCCCACCAGGGAGGACAATAGGGCAGTACTTC. Encoded protein: CASSLVTVPPGRTIGQYF. The V call is TRBV5-1, the J call TRBJ2-7, with D perhaps TRBD2 (6 bases). Trimming left V 0 bases short and J 9 bases short, with 28 bases between. CDR3 length: 18 amino acids. Germline V gene sequence: CDR1 SGHRS, CDR2 YFSETQ. The whole variable domain, filled in from reference TRBV5-1 and TRBJ2-7, reads KAGVTQTPRYLIKTRGQQVTLSCSPISGHRSVSWYQQTPGQGLQFLFEYFSETQRNKGNFPGRFSGRQFSNSRSEMNVSTLELGDSALYLCASSLVTVPPGRTIGQYFGPGTRLTVT.

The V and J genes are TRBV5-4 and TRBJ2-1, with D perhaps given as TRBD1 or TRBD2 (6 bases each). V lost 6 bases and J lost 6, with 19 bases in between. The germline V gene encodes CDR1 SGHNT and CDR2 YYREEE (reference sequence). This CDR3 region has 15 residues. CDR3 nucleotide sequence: TGTGCCAGCATCCACGGGGGCAGGGCTTTCAATGAGCAGTTCTTC. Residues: CASIHGGRAFNEQFF.

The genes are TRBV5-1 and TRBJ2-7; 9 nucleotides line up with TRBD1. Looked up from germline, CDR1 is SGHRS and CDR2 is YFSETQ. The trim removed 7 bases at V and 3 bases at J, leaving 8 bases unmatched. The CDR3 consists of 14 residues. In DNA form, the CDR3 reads TGCGCCAGCCGGCCGGGACAGGGTCACTACGAGCAGTACTTC. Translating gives CASRPGQGHYEQYF.

CDR3 protein: CSVEEGTPYQETQYF. CDR3 DNA sequence: TGCAGCGTTGAAGAAGGAACTCCTTACCAAGAGACCCAGTACTTC. V usage is TRBV29-1 and J usage is TRBJ2-5; D is ambiguous. The CDR3 is 15 amino acids. Trimming took 0 bases from V and 0 from J, leaving 11 bases between them. CDR1 is SQVTM and CDR2 is ANQGSEA in the germline V gene.

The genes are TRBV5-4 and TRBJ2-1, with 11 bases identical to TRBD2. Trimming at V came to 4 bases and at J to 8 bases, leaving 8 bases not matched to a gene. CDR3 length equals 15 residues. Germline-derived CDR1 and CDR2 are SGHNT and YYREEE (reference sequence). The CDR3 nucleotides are TGTGCCAGCAGCCGAACTAGCGGGAGCAGCTATGAGCAGTTCTTC. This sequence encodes CASSRTSGSSYEQFF. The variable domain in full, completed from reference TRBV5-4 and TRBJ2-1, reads ETGVTQSPTHLIKTRGQQVTLRCSSQSGHNTVSWYQQALGQGPQFIFQYYREEENGRGNFPPRFSGLQFPNYSSELNVNALELDDSALYLCASSRTSGSSYEQFFGPGTRLTVL.

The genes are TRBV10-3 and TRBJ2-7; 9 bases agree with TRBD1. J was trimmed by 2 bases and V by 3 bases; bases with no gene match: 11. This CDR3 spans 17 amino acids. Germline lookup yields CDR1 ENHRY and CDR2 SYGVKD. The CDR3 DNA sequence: TGTGCCATCAGTGATGCCCCCTCGGGACAGGGCACCTACGAGCAGTACTTC. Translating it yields CAISDAPSGQGTYEQYF.

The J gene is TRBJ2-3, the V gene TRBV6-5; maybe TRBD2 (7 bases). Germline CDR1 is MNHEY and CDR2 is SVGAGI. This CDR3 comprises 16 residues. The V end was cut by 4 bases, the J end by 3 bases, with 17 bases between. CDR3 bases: TGTGCCAGCAGTTCCTTTGAGGGGGGGCCAACAGATACGCAGTATTTT. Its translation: CASSSFEGGPTDTQYF.

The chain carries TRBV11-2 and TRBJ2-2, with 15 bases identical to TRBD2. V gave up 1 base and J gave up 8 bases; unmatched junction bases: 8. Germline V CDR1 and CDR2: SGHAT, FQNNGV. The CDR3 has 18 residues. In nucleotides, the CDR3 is TGTGCCAGCAGCTTAGCTCCGGGGACTAGCGGGAGGAGGGGGGAGCTGTTTTTT. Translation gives CASSLAPGTSGRRGELFF. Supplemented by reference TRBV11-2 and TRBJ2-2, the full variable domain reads EAGVAQSPRYKIIEKRQSVAFWCNPISGHATLYWYQQILGQGPKLLIQFQNNGVVDDSQLPKDRFSAERLKGVDSTLKIQPAKLEDSAVYLCASSLAPGTSGRRGELFFGEGSRLTVL.

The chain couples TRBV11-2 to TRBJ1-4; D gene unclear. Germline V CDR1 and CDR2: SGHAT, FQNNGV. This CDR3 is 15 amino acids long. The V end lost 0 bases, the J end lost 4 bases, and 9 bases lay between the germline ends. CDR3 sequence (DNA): TGTGCCAGCAGCTTAGATATGGGATTTAATGAAAAACTGTTTTTT. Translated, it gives CASSLDMGFNEKLFF.

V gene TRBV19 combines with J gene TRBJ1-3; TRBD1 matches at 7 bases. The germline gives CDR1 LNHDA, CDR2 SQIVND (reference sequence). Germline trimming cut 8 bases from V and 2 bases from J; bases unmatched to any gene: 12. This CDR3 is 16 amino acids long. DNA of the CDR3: TGTGCCAGTTCTCCTGGGAGGGACAGTACTGGAAACACCATATATTTT. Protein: CASSPGRDSTGNTIYF.